The clone carrying this T cell receptor (beta chain) has only one observation. V gave up 5 bases and J gave up 2 bases, with 15 bases separating them. From germline, CDR1 is MDHEN and CDR2 SYDVKM. This CDR3 has 15 amino acids. Profiling relied on immunoSEQ multiplex PCR, and the TCRdb table lists in-frame clones only, not all of them. The repertoire holds 150,000 to 200,000 clones, with about 85% as singletons. This sample is part of a study of blood T cell repertoires in COVID-19. Seattle researchers signed up patients amid active infection and tracked them longitudinally. The specimen sequenced was peripheral blood. This sequence was found in a woman in her 70s with COVID-19, enrolled during active disease. The chain couples TRBV28 to TRBJ1-2; no clear D gene. The CDR3 DNA reads TGTGCCAGCAGTAATGAAGGAACGGGAAACTATGGCTACACCTTC. This sequence encodes CASSNEGTGNYGYTF.